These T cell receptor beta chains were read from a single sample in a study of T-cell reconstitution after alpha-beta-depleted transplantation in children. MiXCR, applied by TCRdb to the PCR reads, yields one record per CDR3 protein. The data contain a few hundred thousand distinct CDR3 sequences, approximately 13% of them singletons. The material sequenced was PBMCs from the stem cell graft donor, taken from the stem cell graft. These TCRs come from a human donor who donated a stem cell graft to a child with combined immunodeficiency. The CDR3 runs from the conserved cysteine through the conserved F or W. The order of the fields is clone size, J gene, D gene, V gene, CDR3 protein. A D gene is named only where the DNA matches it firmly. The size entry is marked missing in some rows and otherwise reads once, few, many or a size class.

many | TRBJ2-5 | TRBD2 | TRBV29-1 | CSVAGRAVETQYF
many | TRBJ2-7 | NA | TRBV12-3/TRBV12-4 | CASSLFPEGEQYF
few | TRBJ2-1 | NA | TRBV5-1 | CASDGGFEQFF
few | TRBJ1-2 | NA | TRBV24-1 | CATSDRDGWVGYTF
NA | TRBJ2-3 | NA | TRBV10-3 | CAISEPMDSLDTDTQYF
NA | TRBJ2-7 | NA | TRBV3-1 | CASSQEVPRSLSYEQYF
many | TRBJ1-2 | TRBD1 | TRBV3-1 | CASSQDVSGTVYGYTF
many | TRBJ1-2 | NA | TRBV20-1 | CSATATGVNYGYTF
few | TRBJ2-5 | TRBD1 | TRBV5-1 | CASSRETGIQETQYF
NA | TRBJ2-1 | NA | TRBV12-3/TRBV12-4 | CASSLGGKPNEQFF
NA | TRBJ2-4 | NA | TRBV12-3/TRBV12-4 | CASSVTGTKNIQYF
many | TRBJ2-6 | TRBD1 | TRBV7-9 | CASSVVGQAGANVLTF
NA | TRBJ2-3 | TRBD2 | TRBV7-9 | CASSLVGTRVADTQYF
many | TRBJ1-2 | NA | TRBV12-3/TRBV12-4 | CASSKQGTYYGYTF
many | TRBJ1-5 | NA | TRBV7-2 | CASSWGEDQPQHF
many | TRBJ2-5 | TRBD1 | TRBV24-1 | CATSDPNPFGQGNRETQYF
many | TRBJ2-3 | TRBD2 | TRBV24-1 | CATSASGLAEDTQYF
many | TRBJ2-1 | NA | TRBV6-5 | CASSYDWTNEQFF